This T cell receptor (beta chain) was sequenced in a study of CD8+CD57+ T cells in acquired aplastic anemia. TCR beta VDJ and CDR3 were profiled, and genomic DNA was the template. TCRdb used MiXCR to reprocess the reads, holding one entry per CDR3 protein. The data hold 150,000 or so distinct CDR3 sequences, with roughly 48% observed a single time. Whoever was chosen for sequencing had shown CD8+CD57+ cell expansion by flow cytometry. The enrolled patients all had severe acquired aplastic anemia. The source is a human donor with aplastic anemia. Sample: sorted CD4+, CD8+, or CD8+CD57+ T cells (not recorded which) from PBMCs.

The CDR3: CASSDGDWGKLFF. CDR3 nucleotide sequence: TGTGCCAGCAGTGATGGGGATTGGGGAAAACTGTTTTTT. The rearrangement links TRBV25-1 to TRBJ1-4; D gene ambiguous. The CDR3 length is 13 residues. V lost 3 bases to trimming and J lost 10 bases, with 12 bases between them. The germline CDR1 and CDR2 sequences are MGHDK and SYGVNS.